The 23 T cell receptor beta chains presented below share a single source sample, sequenced in a study of blood T cell repertoires in COVID-19. TCRdb's table, derived via immunoSEQ multiplex PCR, lists solely in-frame clones and lacks some. This table holds roughly 430,000 clones, about 88% found once. Sequenced input: PBMCs or T cells enriched from blood (not recorded which). The receptors originated from a woman between 18 and 29 years old who had been exposed to COVID-19.

DNA for the CDR3: TGTGCCAGCAGCCTGGGGAGGAACACTGAAGCTTTCTTT. It yields the protein CASSLGRNTEAFF. V is TRBV14 and J is TRBJ1-1; D is undetermined. The germline V gene has CDR1 SGHDN and CDR2 FVKESK. Trimming shortened V by 4 bases and J by 1 base, and 7 bases separated the two germline ends. The CDR3 contains 13 residues.

This clone showed up just once. The gene calls are TRBV9 and TRBJ1-1; D perhaps matches TRBD1 (6 bases). The CDR3 spans 15 residues. V was pared by 1 base and J by 1 base, with 11 bases between. Germline CDR1 and CDR2: SGDLS and YYNGEE. CDR3 nucleotides: TGTGCCAGCAGCGTATTCAGGGGCGGGAACACTGAAGCTTTCTTT. It codes for CASSVFRGGNTEAFF.

The chain carries TRBV4-1 and TRBJ2-1, with TRBD2 identical over 11 bases. The CDR3 length is 21 residues. With 0 bases clipped from V and 5 bases from J, the junction kept 18 bases outside the gene matches. Germline lookup yields CDR1 MGHRA and CDR2 YSYEKL. The CDR3 sequence: CASSQEVPGGLAVGSHNEQFF. DNA of the CDR3: TGCGCCAGCAGCCAAGAAGTCCCGGGGGGACTAGCGGTAGGATCCCACAATGAGCAGTTCTTC.

The rearrangement links TRBV6-5 to TRBJ2-1, with a weak D call TRBD2 (5 bases). V was shortened by 2 bases and J by 4 bases, with 12 bases between the two germline ends. Germline V gives CDR1 MNHEY, CDR2 SVGAGI. The CDR3 has 15 residues. The CDR3 nucleotides are TGTGCCAGCAGTTACAGGAGGCCCCTGTACAATGAGCAGTTCTTC. It translates to CASSYRRPLYNEQFF.

The sample holds one count of this clone. CDR3 in DNA: TGTGCCAGCTCATCTGCAGAGAACACTGAAGCTTTCTTT. Translation: CASSSAENTEAFF. The V and J genes are TRBV18 and TRBJ1-1, with no clear D. Germline V gene sequence: CDR1 KGHSH, CDR2 LQKENI. Trimming cost V 5 bases and J 1 base, with 8 bases left between them. This CDR3 has 13 residues.

V is TRBV7-8 and J is TRBJ1-2, with unresolved D. The CDR3 runs 13 residues. Germline CDR1 and CDR2: SGHVS and FQNEAQ. V was trimmed by 5 bases and J by 5 bases, leaving 12 bases between them. The CDR3 is CASSPTVRYGYTF. The CDR3 DNA is TGTGCCAGCAGCCCCACGGTGAGATATGGCTACACCTTC.

The chain links TRBV5-1 to TRBJ2-1; 13 positions agree with TRBD2. CDR3 length: 18 amino acids. Germline CDR1 and CDR2: SGHRS and YFSETQ. Germline trimming cut 0 bases from V and 4 bases from J; bases unmatched to any gene: 7. In DNA form, the CDR3 reads TGCGCCAGCAGCTTGGAGGGAATACTAGCGGGAGGGTACAATGAGCAGTTCTTC. As protein: CASSLEGILAGGYNEQFF.

The chain combines TRBV7-2 with TRBJ1-6, with 7 nucleotides matching TRBD1. Germline V gene data show CDR1 as SGHTA and CDR2 as FQGNSA. V was pared by 0 bases and J by 8 bases, with 4 bases of the junction left unmatched. This CDR3 comprises 15 residues. CDR3 protein: CASSLAGTEDSPLHF. CDR3 DNA: TGTGCCAGCAGCTTAGCCGGGACAGAGGATTCACCCCTCCACTTT. Using reference TRBV7-2 and TRBJ1-6 for the parts outside the CDR3, the full variable domain is GAGVSQSPSNKVTEKGKDVELRCDPISGHTALYWYRQSLGQGLEFLIYFQGNSAPDKSGLPSDRFSAERTGGSVSTLTIQRTQQEDSAVYLCASSLAGTEDSPLHFGNGTRLTVT.

Worth noting for this clone: The same CDR3 also results from other DNA sequences found in this sample. The chain links TRBV15 to TRBJ1-5; D is unclear. The CDR3 consists of 13 residues. Trimming shortened V by 0 bases and J by 6 bases, and 6 bases separated the two germline ends. CDR1 is LNHNV and CDR2 is YYDKDF in the germline V gene (reference sequence). The CDR3 loop reads CATSRDVGQPQHF. Here the CDR3 DNA reads TGTGCCACCAGCAGAGATGTCGGTCAGCCCCAGCATTTT.

The rearrangement uses TRBV20-1 and TRBJ2-7; TRBD1 might be the D (5 bases). Trimming cost V 3 bases and J 2 bases, with 17 bases left between them. This CDR3 has 15 amino acids. Germline V gene sequence: CDR1 DFQATT, CDR2 SNEGSKA (reference sequence). CDR3 region: CSASGRESHTYEQYF. The CDR3 coding sequence is TGCAGTGCTAGTGGCAGGGAATCTCATACCTACGAGCAGTACTTC.

The CDR3 reads CASSLADSGNTIYF. The CDR3 DNA follows: TGTGCCAGCTCACTGGCGGACTCTGGAAACACCATATATTTT. The gene calls are TRBV18 and TRBJ1-3; the D is unclear. V gave up 4 bases and J gave up 0 bases, with 7 bases separating them. CDR1 KGHSH and CDR2 LQKENI come from the germline V gene. The CDR3 extends over 14 amino acids.

The J gene is TRBJ1-4, the V gene TRBV4-3, with D maybe TRBD1 (5 bases). The CDR3 contains 16 residues. V gave up 0 bases and J gave up 5 bases, with 13 bases separating them. The germline CDR1 and CDR2 sequences are LGHNA and YSLEER. CDR3: CASSQDGAGGNEKLFF. The CDR3 DNA reads as TGCGCCAGCAGCCAAGATGGTGCGGGGGGAAATGAAAAACTGTTTTTT.

This chain links TRBV4-2 with TRBJ2-1, with D uncertain. Germline assignment: CDR1 LGHNA and CDR2 YNFKEQ. This CDR3 region has 15 residues. V lost 1 base and J lost 3, with 10 bases in between. In DNA form, the CDR3 reads TGTGCCAGCAGCCAAGTGGCCAGGATCTACAATGAGCAGTTCTTC. The encoded protein is CASSQVARIYNEQFF.

V is TRBV19 and J is TRBJ2-7; 11 positions match TRBD1. Germline trimming cut 4 bases from V and 4 bases from J; bases unmatched to any gene: 6. The V gene's germline CDR1 is LNHDA and CDR2 SQIVND (reference sequence). The length of the CDR3 is 15 residues. The CDR3 here is CASSTGGQGAYEQYF. DNA for the CDR3: TGTGCCAGTAGTACCGGCGGACAGGGGGCGTACGAGCAGTACTTC.

This clone was seen a single time. Different DNA sequences within this sample yield the same CDR3. This sequence joins TRBV28 and TRBJ1-1, with D tentatively TRBD1 (6 bases). Germline V gene sequence: CDR1 MDHEN, CDR2 SYDVKM. Trimming pared 2 bases from V and 7 bases from J, leaving 8 bases between. The CDR3 has 12 residues. The DNA of the CDR3 is TGTGCCAGCAGTTTACTACAGGGTGAAGCTTTCTTT. Residues: CASSLLQGEAFF. The whole variable domain, filled in from reference TRBV28 and TRBJ1-1, reads DVKVTQSSRYLVKRTGEKVFLECVQDMDHENMFWYRQDPGLGLRLIYFSYDVKMKEKGDIPEGYSVSREKKERFSLILESASTNQTSMYLCASSLLQGEAFFGQGTRLTVV.

This chain uses TRBV10-3 with TRBJ2-7, with 8 nucleotides matching TRBD2. Germline V CDR1 and CDR2: ENHRY, SYGVKD. The CDR3 is made up of 15 amino acids. The J segment lost 4 bases and the V segment lost 2 bases, leaving 7 bases of the junction unmatched. The CDR3 sequence: CAISEGSREGYEQYF. DNA of the CDR3: TGTGCCATCAGTGAGGGCAGCCGGGAGGGATACGAGCAGTACTTC.

This chain connects TRBV24-1 to TRBJ1-2; D is perhaps TRBD1 (5 bases). Per germline, CDR1 KGHDR and CDR2 SFDVKD. V shed 3 bases and J shed 6 bases, with 19 bases lying between them. CDR3 length: 16 amino acids. The CDR3 region has the DNA TGTGCCACCAGTGATCGGCAGGGTGGGGGGATCCATGGCTACACCTTC. It translates to CATSDRQGGGIHGYTF.

Of note for this clone: The sample carries other DNA sequences with the same CDR3. The chain combines TRBV12-3 or TRBV12-4 with TRBJ1-2; no definite D call. V was pared by 1 base and J by 5 bases, with 8 bases between. The CDR3 covers 13 residues. CDR3 region: CASSLDRDYGYTF. The CDR3 DNA follows: TGTGCCAGCAGTTTAGACAGAGATTATGGCTACACCTTC.

This chain connects TRBV20-1 to TRBJ2-5; D possibly corresponds to TRBD2 (6 bases). V was clipped by 8 bases and J by 7 bases, with 14 bases between them. The germline V gene has CDR1 DFQATT and CDR2 SNEGSKA (reference sequence). CDR3 length: 11 amino acids. CDR3 nucleotides: TGCAGTTCCGGGAGTCTGGGGACCCAGTACTTC. Its translation is CSSGSLGTQYF.

The V and J genes are TRBV10-2 and TRBJ1-6; unclear D gene. From germline, CDR1 is WSHSY and CDR2 SAAADI. The CDR3 is 14 amino acids. Trimming removed 2 bases from V and 5 bases from J, with 7 bases in between. Written as DNA, the CDR3 is TGCGCCAGCAGTGAGGGAGGGAATAATTCACCCCTCCACTTT. Translating it yields CASSEGGNNSPLHF.

Points on this clone: The same CDR3 can be traced to other DNA sequences in this sample. This chain links TRBV29-1 with TRBJ1-5, with a weak D call TRBD1 (6 bases). The CDR3 runs to 13 residues. V lost 0 bases and J 7 bases, leaving 10 bases between the germline ends. Germline loops: CDR1 SQVTM, CDR2 ANQGSEA. The CDR3 nucleotides are TGCAGCGTTGAAGAAGACAGGTACCAGCCCCAGCATTTT. Amino acid sequence: CSVEEDRYQPQHF.

This clone was observed once. DNA of the CDR3: TGTGCCAGCAGTTCGTCAGGGGACTCCTACAATGAGCAGTTCTTC. It is translated as CASSSSGDSYNEQFF. The chain is built from TRBV6-5 and TRBJ2-1, with D possibly matching TRBD1 (6 bases). Trimming pared 4 bases from V and 0 bases from J, leaving 10 bases between. The CDR3 has 15 residues. Germline V lookup: CDR1 MNHEY, CDR2 SVGAGI.

This rearrangement joins TRBV4-1 to TRBJ2-3; D unclear. The CDR3 extends over 17 amino acids. V lost 0 bases, J lost 6 bases, and 19 bases lay in between. CDR1 is MGHRA, CDR2 YSYEKL, per germline. CDR3 sequence reads: CASSQDLAGTPRDTQYF. DNA of the CDR3: TGCGCCAGCAGCCAAGACTTGGCAGGTACCCCCCGGGATACGCAGTATTTT.